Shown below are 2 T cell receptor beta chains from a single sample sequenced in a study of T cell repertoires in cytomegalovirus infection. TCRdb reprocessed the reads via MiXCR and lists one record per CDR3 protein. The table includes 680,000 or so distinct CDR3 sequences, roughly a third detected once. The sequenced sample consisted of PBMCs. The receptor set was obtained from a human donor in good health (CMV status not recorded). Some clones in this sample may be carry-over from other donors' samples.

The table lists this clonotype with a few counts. DNA of the CDR3: TGTGCCAGTAGTATCCTAGCGGGGCCTGCGCGCGAGCAGTTCTTC. This gives the protein CASSILAGPAREQFF. This sequence joins TRBV19 and TRBJ2-1, with 9 bases matching TRBD2. Looked up from germline, CDR1 is LNHDA and CDR2 is SQIVND (reference sequence). CDR3 size: 15 residues. The trim removed 3 bases at V and 10 bases at J, leaving 10 bases unmatched. Complete variable domain (other parts from reference TRBV19 and TRBJ2-1): DGGITQSPKYLFRKEGQNVTLSCEQNLNHDAMYWYRQDPGQGLRLIYYSQIVNDFQKGDIAEGYSVSREKKESFPLTVTSAQKNPTAFYLCASSILAGPAREQFFGPGTRLTVL.

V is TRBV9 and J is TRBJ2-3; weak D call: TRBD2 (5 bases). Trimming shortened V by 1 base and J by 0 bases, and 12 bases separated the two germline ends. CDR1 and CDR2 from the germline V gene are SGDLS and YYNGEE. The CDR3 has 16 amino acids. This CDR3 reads CASSVNGERSTDTQYF. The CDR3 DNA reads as TGTGCCAGCAGCGTAAACGGGGAGCGGAGCACAGATACGCAGTATTTT.